This T cell receptor (beta chain) was identified in a study of blood T cell repertoires in COVID-19. Study-wide context: Acute and convalescent COVID-19 specimens originated in the United States, Italy and Spain. T cells, B-cell-depleted T cells, or PBMCs provided the cDNA or gDNA that served as material.

Germline CDR1 SGHRS, CDR2 YFSETQ. There are 17 residues in the CDR3. Germline trimming cut 4 bases from V and 0 bases from J; bases unmatched to any gene: 8. In the original analysis: Researchers report that nucleated cell counts were estimated from reference gene primer amplification. Profiling relied on immunoSEQ multiplex PCR, and the TCRdb table lists in-frame clones only, not all of them. The DNA gave D and trimming, while V, J and clone size come from that table. This sample yields roughly 88,000 clones, of which over 80% are seen a single time; 16% belongs to the top ten. The rearrangement links TRBV5-1 to TRBJ1-4; TRBD1 matches at 8 bases. The origin of this receptor is a woman of 80 years or more with active or convalescent COVID-19. Sequenced material: peripheral blood. The CDR3 region is CASSRQGRSATNEKLFF. The DNA of the CDR3 is TGCGCCAGCAGCAGACAGGGGAGGAGCGCAACTAATGAAAAACTGTTTTTT.